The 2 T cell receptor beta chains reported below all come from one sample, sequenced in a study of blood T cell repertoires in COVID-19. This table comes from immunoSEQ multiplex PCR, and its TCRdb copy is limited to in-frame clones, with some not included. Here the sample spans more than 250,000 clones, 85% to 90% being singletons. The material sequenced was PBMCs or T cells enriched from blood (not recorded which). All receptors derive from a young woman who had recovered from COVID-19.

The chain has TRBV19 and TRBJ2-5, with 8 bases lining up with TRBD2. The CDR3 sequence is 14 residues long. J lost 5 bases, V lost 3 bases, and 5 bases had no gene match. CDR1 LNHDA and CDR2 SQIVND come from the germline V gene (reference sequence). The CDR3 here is CASSMRGDAETQYF. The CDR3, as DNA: TGTGCCAGTAGTATGCGGGGGGATGCGGAGACCCAGTACTTC.

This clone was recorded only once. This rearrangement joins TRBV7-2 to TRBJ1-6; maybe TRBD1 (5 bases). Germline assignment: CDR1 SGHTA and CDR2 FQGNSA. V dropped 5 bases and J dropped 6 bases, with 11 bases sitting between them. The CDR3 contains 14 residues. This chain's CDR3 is CASSPGHRNSPLHF. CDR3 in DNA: TGTGCCAGCAGCCCCGGACACCGTAATTCACCCCTCCACTTT.